This T cell receptor (beta chain) was sequenced in a study of regulatory T cells in long-lasting Graves disease. In the study overall: The antithyroid drugs taken by newly diagnosed Graves' patients had been used for under 3 months. General study results and limits: Only peripheral blood was studied, not thyroid tissue.

The length of the CDR3 is 17 residues. The trim removed 5 bases at V and 2 bases at J, leaving 8 bases unmatched. Time point meaning: newly diagnosed GD, antithyroid drugs for less than 3 months. After RNA was extracted from PBMCs, the TCR library was made from it. In this sample, this clonotype turned up many times. Its antigen remains unidentified. iRepertoire HTBI primers and Arm-PCR of CDR3 regions built TCR beta libraries. TCRdb processed the multiplex PCR reads anew with MiXCR; each CDR3 protein has one entry. Among about 540,000 distinct CDR3 sequences, less than 15% were seen once, and the ten largest hold roughly 10%. These data were also filed under a second study, of T cells in Graves' hyperthyroidism and ophthalmopathy. That paper states: A first-round RT-PCR of the TCR CDR3 used the HTBI primer set.

This receptor was obtained from a young man with Graves disease. The rearrangement uses TRBV12-3 or TRBV12-4 and TRBJ2-6; TRBD2 agrees at 8 bases. The material sequenced was peripheral blood mononuclear cells (PBMCs), taken at new diagnosis, from a patient treated with antithyroid drugs. The CDR3 loop reads CASSPAGGRAGANVLTF. In DNA, the CDR3 is TGTGCCAGCAGTCCTGCGGGGGGCCGAGCTGGGGCCAACGTCCTGACTTTC.